Listed here is a single T cell receptor beta chain. Its target is not known. This sample stems from a study of shared clonotypes between healthy human individuals. Notes on the study in general: Clonotypes shared by all four sorted-subset donors had higher generation probabilities than non-shared clonotypes. Rarefaction demonstrated incomplete sorted-subset sequencing despite large depth.

The data were produced by immunoSEQ multiplex PCR, yet TCRdb's version contains in-frame clones alone and is incomplete. The repertoire holds millions of clones, with approximately 95% as singletons. Adults of Caucasian background living in Nashville, Tennessee made up all donors. The TCR comes from a man aged 18 to 29 in good health. Some clones in this sample may be carry-over from other donors' samples. Material: naive CD4+ T cells from PBMCs. Subset described: CD45RA+ positively selected.

The CDR3: CSVEDGRKEKLFF. In DNA, the CDR3 is TGCAGCGTTGAAGACGGACGGAAAGAAAAACTGTTTTTT. This chain links TRBV29-1 with TRBJ1-4, with unresolved D. The CDR3 has 13 residues. Germline lookup yields CDR1 SQVTM and CDR2 ANQGSEA. Trimming removed 0 bases at V and 8 bases at J, with 10 bases between.